The sequence of this T cell receptor beta chain was determined in a study of high-grade serous ovarian cancer treatment subgroups. Study-level background: Mean per sample: around 14,000 reads, around 7,100 unique TCR beta rearrangements.

Method: immunoSEQ multiplex PCR; TCRdb's copy keeps in-frame clones and lacks some. The data show about 12,000 clones, approximately 88% seen once. Study-wide points: Without spatial data, bulk sequencing limits insight into HGSC tumor diversity. Higher neoantigen levels went with greater TCR clonal relatedness. The analyses considered CDR3 and ignored CDR1 and CDR2.

Tumor samples were obtained before definitive surgery or chemotherapy. Germline CDR1 MGHRA, CDR2 YSYEKL. There are 15 residues in the CDR3. The germline V and J ends were trimmed by 3 bases and 3 bases, with 11 bases remaining between them. The count of this clone is one. Antigen unknown. The sequence was collected from a human donor with high-grade serous ovarian cancer. The chain recombines TRBV4-1 with TRBJ1-4, with a possible D match to TRBD1 (6 bases). Sequenced input: tumor tissue. This chain's CDR3 is CASSQWGLSNEKLFF. Here the CDR3 DNA reads TGCGCCAGCAGCCAGTGGGGGCTTTCTAATGAAAAACTGTTTTTT.